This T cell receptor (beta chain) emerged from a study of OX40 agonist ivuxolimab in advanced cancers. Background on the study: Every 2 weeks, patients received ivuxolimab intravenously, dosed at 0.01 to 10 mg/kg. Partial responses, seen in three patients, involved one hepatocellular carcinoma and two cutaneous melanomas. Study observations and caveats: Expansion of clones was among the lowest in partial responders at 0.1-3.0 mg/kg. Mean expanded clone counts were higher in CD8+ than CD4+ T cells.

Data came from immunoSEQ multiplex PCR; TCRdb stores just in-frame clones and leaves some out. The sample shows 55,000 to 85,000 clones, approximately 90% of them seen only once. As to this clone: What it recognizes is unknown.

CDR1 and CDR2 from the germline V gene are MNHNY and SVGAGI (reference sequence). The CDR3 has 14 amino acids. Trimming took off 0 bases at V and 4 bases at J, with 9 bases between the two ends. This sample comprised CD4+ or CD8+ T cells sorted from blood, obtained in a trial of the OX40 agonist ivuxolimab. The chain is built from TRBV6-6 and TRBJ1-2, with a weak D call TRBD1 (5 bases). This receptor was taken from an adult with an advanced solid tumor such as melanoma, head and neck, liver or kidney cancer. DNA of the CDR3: TGTGCCAGCAGTTACTCGGACACTTCCTATGGCTACACCTTC. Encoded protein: CASSYSDTSYGYTF.